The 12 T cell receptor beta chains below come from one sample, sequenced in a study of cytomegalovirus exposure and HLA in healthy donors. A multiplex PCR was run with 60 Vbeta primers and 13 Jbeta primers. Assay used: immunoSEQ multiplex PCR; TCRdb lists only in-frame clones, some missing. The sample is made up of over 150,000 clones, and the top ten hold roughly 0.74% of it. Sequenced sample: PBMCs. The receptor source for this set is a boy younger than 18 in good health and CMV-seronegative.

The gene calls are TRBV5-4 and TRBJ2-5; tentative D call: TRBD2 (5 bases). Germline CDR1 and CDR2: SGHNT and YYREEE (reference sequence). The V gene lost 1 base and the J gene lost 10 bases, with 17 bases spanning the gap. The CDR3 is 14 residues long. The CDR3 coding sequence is TGTGCCAGCAGCTTGTGGAAAGCGAGGGATGACCAGTACTTC. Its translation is CASSLWKARDDQYF.

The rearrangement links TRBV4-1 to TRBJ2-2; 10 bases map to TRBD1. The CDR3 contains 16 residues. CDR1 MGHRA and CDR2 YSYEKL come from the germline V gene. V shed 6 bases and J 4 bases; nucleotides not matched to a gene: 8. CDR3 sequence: CASRRPGQGPTGELFF. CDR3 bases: TGCGCCAGCAGGAGACCGGGACAGGGGCCCACCGGGGAGCTGTTTTTT.

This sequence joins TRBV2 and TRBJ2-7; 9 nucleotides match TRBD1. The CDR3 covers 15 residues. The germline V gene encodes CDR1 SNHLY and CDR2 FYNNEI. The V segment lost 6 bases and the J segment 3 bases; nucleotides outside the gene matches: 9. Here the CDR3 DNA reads TGTGCCAGCAGCGCTCCAGGACAGGGGAACTACGAGCAGTACTTC. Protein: CASSAPGQGNYEQYF.

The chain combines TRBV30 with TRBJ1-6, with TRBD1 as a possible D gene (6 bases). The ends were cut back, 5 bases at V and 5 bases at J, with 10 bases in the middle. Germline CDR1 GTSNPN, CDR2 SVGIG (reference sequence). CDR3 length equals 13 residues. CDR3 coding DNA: TGTGCCTGGGTACAGGGTAATAATTCACCCCTCCACTTT. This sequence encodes CAWVQGNNSPLHF.

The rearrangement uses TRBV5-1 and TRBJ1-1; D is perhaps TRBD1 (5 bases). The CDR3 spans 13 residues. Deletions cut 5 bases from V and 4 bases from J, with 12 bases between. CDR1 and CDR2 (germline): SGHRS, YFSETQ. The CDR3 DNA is TGCGCCAGCAGTTCCATGGGGGGCACTGAAGCTTTCTTT. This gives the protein CASSSMGGTEAFF. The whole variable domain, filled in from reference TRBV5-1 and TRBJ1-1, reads KAGVTQTPRYLIKTRGQQVTLSCSPISGHRSVSWYQQTPGQGLQFLFEYFSETQRNKGNFPGRFSGRQFSNSRSEMNVSTLELGDSALYLCASSSMGGTEAFFGQGTRLTVV.

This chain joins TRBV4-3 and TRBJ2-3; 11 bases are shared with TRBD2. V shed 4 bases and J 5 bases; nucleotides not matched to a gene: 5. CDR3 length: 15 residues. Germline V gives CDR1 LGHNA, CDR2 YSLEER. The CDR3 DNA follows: TGCGCCAGCAGCCTAGCGGGGGGGCGAGGAGATACGCAGTATTTT. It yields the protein CASSLAGGRGDTQYF.

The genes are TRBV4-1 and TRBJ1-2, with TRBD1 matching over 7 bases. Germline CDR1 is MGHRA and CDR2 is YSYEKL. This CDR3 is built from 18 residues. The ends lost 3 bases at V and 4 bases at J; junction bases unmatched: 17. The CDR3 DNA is TGCGCCAGCAGCCACCCCTTGCCGACAGGGAAGAACTCCTATGGCTACACCTTC. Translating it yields CASSHPLPTGKNSYGYTF.

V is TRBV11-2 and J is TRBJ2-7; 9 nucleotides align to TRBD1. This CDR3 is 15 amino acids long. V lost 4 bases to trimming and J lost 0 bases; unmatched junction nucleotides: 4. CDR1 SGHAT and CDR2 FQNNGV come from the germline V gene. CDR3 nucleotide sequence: TGTGCCAGCAGCTCCGGGACAGGGAACTCCTACGAGCAGTACTTC. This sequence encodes CASSSGTGNSYEQYF.

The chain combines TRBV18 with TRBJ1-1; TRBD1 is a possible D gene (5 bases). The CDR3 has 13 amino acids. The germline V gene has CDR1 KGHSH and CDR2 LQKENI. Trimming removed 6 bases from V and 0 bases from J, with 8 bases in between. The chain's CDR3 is CASSWGVNTEAFF. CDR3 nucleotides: TGTGCCAGCTCGTGGGGGGTGAACACTGAAGCTTTCTTT.

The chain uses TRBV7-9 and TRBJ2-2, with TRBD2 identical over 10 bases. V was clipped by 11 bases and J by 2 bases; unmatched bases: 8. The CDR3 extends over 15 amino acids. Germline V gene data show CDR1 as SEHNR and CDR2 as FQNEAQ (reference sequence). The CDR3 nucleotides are TGTGCCGGTCAGAAGCGGGGGGGCAACACCGGGGAGCTGTTTTTT. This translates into CAGQKRGGNTGELFF.

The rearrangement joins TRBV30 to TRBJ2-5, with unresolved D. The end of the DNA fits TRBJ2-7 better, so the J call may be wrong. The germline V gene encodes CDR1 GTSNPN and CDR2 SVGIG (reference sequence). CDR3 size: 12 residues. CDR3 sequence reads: CAWSVGSYEQYF. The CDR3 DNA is TGTGCCTGGAGTGTGGGCAGCTACGAGCAGTACTTC.

CDR3 DNA sequence: TGTGCCAGCGACGAGGTCACAGGGTCCTATGGCTACACCTTC. Its protein product is CASDEVTGSYGYTF. The chain is built from TRBV6-1 and TRBJ1-2, with D tentatively TRBD1 (6 bases). Germline CDR1 reads MNHNS; CDR2 reads SASEGT. CDR3 length: 14 amino acids. V lost 8 bases to trimming and J lost 4 bases, with 17 bases between them.